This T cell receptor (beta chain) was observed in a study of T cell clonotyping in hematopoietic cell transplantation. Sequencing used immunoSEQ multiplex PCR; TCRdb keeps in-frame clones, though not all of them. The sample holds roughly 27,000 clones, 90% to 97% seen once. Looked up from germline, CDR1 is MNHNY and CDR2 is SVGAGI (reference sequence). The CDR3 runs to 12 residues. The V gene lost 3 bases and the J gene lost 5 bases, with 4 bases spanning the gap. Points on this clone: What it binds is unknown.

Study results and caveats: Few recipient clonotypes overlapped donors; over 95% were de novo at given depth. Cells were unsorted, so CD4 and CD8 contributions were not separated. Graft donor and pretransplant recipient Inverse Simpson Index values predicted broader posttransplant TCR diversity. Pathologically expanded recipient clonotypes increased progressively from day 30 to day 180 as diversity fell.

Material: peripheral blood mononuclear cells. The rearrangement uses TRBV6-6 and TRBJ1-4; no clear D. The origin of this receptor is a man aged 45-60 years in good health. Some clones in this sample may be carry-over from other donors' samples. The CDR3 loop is CASSYRNEKLFF. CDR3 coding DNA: TGTGCCAGCAGTTATAGGAATGAAAAACTGTTTTTT.